The present T cell receptor (beta chain) was sequenced within a study of cytotoxic CD8 clonotypes in ibrutinib-treated CLL. Germline V lookup: CDR1 SGHDN, CDR2 FVKESK. This CDR3 has 12 amino acids. Trimming pared 7 bases from V and 0 bases from J, leaving 4 bases between. The protocol was immunoSEQ multiplex PCR, while the TCRdb copy is restricted to in-frame clones and leaves out a portion. The table lists fewer than 300,000 clones, more than 70% of them singletons. The sample here was PBMCs, taken at disease progression, from a patient treated with ibrutinib. The chain joins TRBV14 to TRBJ1-3; D remains unclear. The receptor's source is a human donor with chronic lymphocytic leukemia. CDR3 in amino acids: CASMASGNTIYF. CDR3 sequence (DNA): TGTGCCAGCATGGCCTCTGGAAACACCATATATTTT.